The source of this TCR beta chain is a study of lymphopenia after photon versus proton radiotherapy. Regarding this clone: What it recognizes is unknown.

The study, taken as a whole, reports: Oligoclonal CD8+ Temra expansion after nadir drove photon patients' diversity drop. Photon-treated patients lost naive T cells and TCR diversity; proton-treated stayed stable. Authors raise, but do not show, better survival with proton therapy.

Only in-frame clones appear in the TCRdb table, and some are missing; sequencing was by immunoSEQ multiplex PCR. The sample lists about 64,000 clones; about 85% were seen once. CDR3 length: 13 amino acids. Trimming pared 3 bases from V and 5 bases from J, leaving 10 bases between. CDR1 is SGHVS and CDR2 is FQNEAQ in the germline V gene. The chain carries TRBV7-8 and TRBJ2-5, with a tentative D call TRBD2 (5 bases). This specimen was peripheral blood, taken from a patient treated with proton-based radiotherapy. The clonotype was recovered from a man at least 80 years old with esophageal cancer. The CDR3 DNA follows: TGTGCCAGCAGCTTCGGGGTTTGGGAGACCCAGTACTTC. Translating gives CASSFGVWETQYF.